These 20 T cell receptor beta chains were all obtained from the same sample, sequenced in a study of early T cells in non-severe SARS-CoV-2 infection. TCRdb re-called the 5' RACE reads with MiXCR, one entry per CDR3 protein. The data contain roughly 40,000 distinct CDR3 sequences, 6% to 6.5% of them singletons. Material for sequencing was whole blood. The receptors were sampled from an adult who was a healthcare worker with PCR-confirmed SARS-CoV-2 infection or an uninfected control (not recorded which).

The sample holds a few counts of this clonotype. The J gene is TRBJ2-3, the V gene TRBV20-1; 7 nucleotides line up with TRBD2. The CDR3 has 14 residues. Germline V gene data show CDR1 as DFQATT and CDR2 as SNEGSKA (reference sequence). After removal of 1 base from V and 5 bases from J, the junction contained 6 bases not matched to a gene. The CDR3 is CSARGAGEIDTQYF. In nucleotides, the CDR3 is TGCAGTGCTAGAGGGGCGGGGGAAATAGATACGCAGTATTTT.

At least ten counts were recorded for this clonotype. The chain couples TRBV5-1 to TRBJ2-2; possibly TRBD2 for D (6 bases). Germline CDR1 reads SGHRS; CDR2 reads YFSETQ. The CDR3 consists of 15 residues. Trimming removed 1 base at V and 0 bases at J, with 7 bases between. Here the CDR3 reads CASSLWGANTGELFF. Written as DNA, the CDR3 is TGCGCCAGCAGCTTGTGGGGGGCGAACACCGGGGAGCTGTTTTTT.

Many counts were recorded for this clonotype. This chain joins TRBV11-2 and TRBJ2-1, with no clear D. Germline V gene sequence: CDR1 SGHAT, CDR2 FQNNGV. This CDR3 is built from 15 residues. Trimming pared 1 base from V and 3 bases from J, leaving 10 bases between. CDR3 DNA: TGTGCCAGCAGCTTAGTCGGGCACCGCTACAATGAGCAGTTCTTC. The encoded protein is CASSLVGHRYNEQFF.

The table lists this clonotype with many counts. This chain uses TRBV6-1 with TRBJ1-2; tentatively, D is TRBD1 (5 bases). V was clipped by 6 bases and J by 2 bases, with 13 bases between them. Germline loops: CDR1 MNHNS, CDR2 SASEGT. The CDR3 length is 14 residues. The CDR3 DNA reads TGTGCCAGCAGGGGCAGGGAGACGAACTATGGCTACACCTTC. It codes for CASRGRETNYGYTF.

The table lists this clonotype with many counts. The chain employs TRBV28 and TRBJ2-7; TRBD1 is a possible D gene (6 bases). V lost 4 bases and J 1 base, leaving 14 bases between the germline ends. The CDR3 covers 15 residues. Germline assignment: CDR1 MDHEN and CDR2 SYDVKM. This CDR3 is CASSSQGKNSYEQYF. In DNA form, the CDR3 reads TGTGCCAGCAGTTCCCAGGGGAAGAATTCCTACGAGCAGTACTTC.

This clonotype was seen many times. The chain carries TRBV12-3 or TRBV12-4 and TRBJ2-3; 8 bases align to TRBD2. The CDR3 has 16 amino acids. V lost 0 bases and J lost 5; bases outside the gene matches: 7. CDR3 residues: CASSLAGSGGQDTQYF. DNA for the CDR3: TGTGCCAGCAGTTTAGCGGGGTCGGGGGGGCAAGATACGCAGTATTTT.

The sample holds many counts of this clonotype. The chain couples TRBV4-1 to TRBJ1-5, with D tentatively TRBD1 (6 bases). The germline V gene has CDR1 MGHRA and CDR2 YSYEKL. Trimming took 3 bases from V and 3 from J, leaving 12 bases between them. This CDR3 has 15 amino acids. CDR3 sequence (DNA): TGCGCCAGCAGCCAGGGAGCAGGGGCCAATCAGCCCCAGCATTTT. Translation gives CASSQGAGANQPQHF.

This clonotype was detected many times. V gene TRBV6-6 combines with J gene TRBJ2-1; no clear D gene. The CDR3 extends over 11 amino acids. The V gene lost 6 bases and the J gene lost 4 bases, with 4 bases spanning the gap. CDR1 is MNHNY, CDR2 SVGAGI, per germline (reference sequence). The CDR3 protein is CASSTYNEQFF. CDR3 sequence (DNA): TGTGCCAGCAGCACATACAATGAGCAGTTCTTC.

This clonotype was recorded at least ten times. The chain employs TRBV5-5 and TRBJ1-1; the D is unclear. Looked up from germline, CDR1 is SGHKS and CDR2 is YYEKEE (reference sequence). V shed 2 bases and J shed 0 bases, with 17 bases lying between them. This CDR3 is 17 amino acids long. The CDR3 DNA reads TGTGCCAGCAGCTTATTTGTTACGGAGCTGATGAACACTGAAGCTTTCTTT. Translation gives CASSLFVTELMNTEAFF.

About this clonotype itself: A much larger clonotype is one base distant, so this may be a read error. This chain uses TRBV20-1 with TRBJ1-2; D is ambiguous. CDR3 size: 11 residues. The V gene's germline CDR1 is DFQATT and CDR2 SNEGSKA (reference sequence). The CDR3 is CSATSDYGNTF. The CDR3 DNA reads TGCAGTGCTACGAGCGACTATGGCAACACCTTC.

This clonotype was picked up many times. Here the CDR3 DNA reads TGTGCCAGCAGAAAAAACGGGGGGAACACTGAAGCTTTCTTT. Its translation: CASRKNGGNTEAFF. V is TRBV6-2 or TRBV6-3 and J is TRBJ1-1; tentative D call: TRBD1 (5 bases). In germline, CDR1 is MNHEY, CDR2 SVGEGT. CDR3 length: 14 residues. V was pared by 6 bases and J by 1 base, with 12 bases between.

The table lists this clonotype with a few counts. The rearrangement joins TRBV6-2 or TRBV6-3 to TRBJ2-3, with unresolved D. V lost 6 bases and J lost 8, with 9 bases in between. Germline V gene lookup returns CDR1 MNHEY and CDR2 SVGEGT. The CDR3 loop spans 11 amino acids. In DNA form, the CDR3 reads TGTGCCAGCAGGGAGCTGGGTACGCAGTATTTT. Encoded protein: CASRELGTQYF.

The table lists this clonotype with many counts. The chain has TRBV24-1 and TRBJ2-1; TRBD2 aligns across 10 bases. Germline CDR1 and CDR2: KGHDR and SFDVKD. CDR3 length: 16 amino acids. With V trimmed by 9 bases and J by 4 bases, 11 bases remained unmatched. CDR3: CATETSGERGYNEQFF. CDR3 coding DNA: TGTGCCACCGAAACTAGCGGGGAAAGAGGTTACAATGAGCAGTTCTTC.

This clonotype was seen at least ten times. The chain couples TRBV2 to TRBJ2-5; 7 bases align to TRBD2. The V gene end was trimmed by 3 bases and the J gene end by 4 bases; junction bases not matched to a gene: 5. CDR3 length: 14 residues. Germline V CDR1 and CDR2: SNHLY, FYNNEI. The DNA for the CDR3 is TGTGCCAGCAGTGACCCCGGACTAGGAGAGACCCAGTACTTC. Residues: CASSDPGLGETQYF.

The rearrangement joins TRBV5-1 to TRBJ2-7; no reliable D call. The CDR3 is made up of 15 amino acids. Germline V gives CDR1 SGHRS, CDR2 YFSETQ. Trimming took off 0 bases at V and 0 bases at J, with 10 bases between the two ends. CDR3: CASSLVAMGSYEQYF. The CDR3, as DNA: TGCGCCAGCAGCTTGGTGGCTATGGGCTCCTACGAGCAGTACTTC.

This clonotype was counted at least ten times. The chain couples TRBV5-1 to TRBJ1-2; D may be TRBD1 (6 bases). CDR3 length: 13 residues. Germline CDR1 is SGHRS and CDR2 is YFSETQ. Trimming left V 7 bases short and J 10 bases short, with 20 bases between. CDR3 sequence (DNA): TGCGCCAGCGGAGGGGAAAACAGGGAAGTCTACACCTTC. Its translation is CASGGENREVYTF.

This clonotype was detected ten times or more. The chain is built from TRBV30 and TRBJ2-3, with D unclear. V was pared by 3 bases and J by 4 bases, with 5 bases between. In germline, CDR1 is GTSNPN, CDR2 SVGIG (reference sequence). The CDR3 covers 11 residues. In DNA, the CDR3 is TGTGCCTGGAGCTTAGCAGATACGCAGTATTTT. This gives the protein CAWSLADTQYF.

This clonotype was seen ten or more times. The rearrangement links TRBV30 to TRBJ2-2; D not certain. Per germline, CDR1 GTSNPN and CDR2 SVGIG (reference sequence). There are 13 residues in the CDR3. Trimming pared 0 bases from V and 10 bases from J, leaving 12 bases between. In DNA form, the CDR3 reads TGTGCCTGGAGTGTAGCCCAGGACCTGGAGCTGTTTTTT. It is translated as CAWSVAQDLELFF.

Many counts were recorded for this clonotype. This rearrangement joins TRBV11-2 to TRBJ2-1, with D possibly being TRBD2 (5 bases). The V end was cut by 4 bases, the J end by 5 bases, with 6 bases between. The CDR3 sequence is 12 residues long. Per the germline V gene, CDR1 is SGHAT and CDR2 is FQNNGV. The CDR3 loop is CASSSADNEQFF. The CDR3 coding sequence is TGTGCCAGCAGCTCAGCGGACAATGAGCAGTTCTTC.

The sample holds many counts of this clonotype. The chain joins TRBV10-3 to TRBJ1-4, with D tentatively TRBD1 (5 bases). The CDR3 spans 14 residues. From germline, CDR1 is ENHRY and CDR2 SYGVKD. The V gene lost 0 bases and the J gene lost 9 bases, with 11 bases spanning the gap. The CDR3: CAISESGEGQKLFF. The CDR3 bases are TGTGCCATCAGTGAGTCGGGGGAGGGCCAAAAACTGTTTTTT.